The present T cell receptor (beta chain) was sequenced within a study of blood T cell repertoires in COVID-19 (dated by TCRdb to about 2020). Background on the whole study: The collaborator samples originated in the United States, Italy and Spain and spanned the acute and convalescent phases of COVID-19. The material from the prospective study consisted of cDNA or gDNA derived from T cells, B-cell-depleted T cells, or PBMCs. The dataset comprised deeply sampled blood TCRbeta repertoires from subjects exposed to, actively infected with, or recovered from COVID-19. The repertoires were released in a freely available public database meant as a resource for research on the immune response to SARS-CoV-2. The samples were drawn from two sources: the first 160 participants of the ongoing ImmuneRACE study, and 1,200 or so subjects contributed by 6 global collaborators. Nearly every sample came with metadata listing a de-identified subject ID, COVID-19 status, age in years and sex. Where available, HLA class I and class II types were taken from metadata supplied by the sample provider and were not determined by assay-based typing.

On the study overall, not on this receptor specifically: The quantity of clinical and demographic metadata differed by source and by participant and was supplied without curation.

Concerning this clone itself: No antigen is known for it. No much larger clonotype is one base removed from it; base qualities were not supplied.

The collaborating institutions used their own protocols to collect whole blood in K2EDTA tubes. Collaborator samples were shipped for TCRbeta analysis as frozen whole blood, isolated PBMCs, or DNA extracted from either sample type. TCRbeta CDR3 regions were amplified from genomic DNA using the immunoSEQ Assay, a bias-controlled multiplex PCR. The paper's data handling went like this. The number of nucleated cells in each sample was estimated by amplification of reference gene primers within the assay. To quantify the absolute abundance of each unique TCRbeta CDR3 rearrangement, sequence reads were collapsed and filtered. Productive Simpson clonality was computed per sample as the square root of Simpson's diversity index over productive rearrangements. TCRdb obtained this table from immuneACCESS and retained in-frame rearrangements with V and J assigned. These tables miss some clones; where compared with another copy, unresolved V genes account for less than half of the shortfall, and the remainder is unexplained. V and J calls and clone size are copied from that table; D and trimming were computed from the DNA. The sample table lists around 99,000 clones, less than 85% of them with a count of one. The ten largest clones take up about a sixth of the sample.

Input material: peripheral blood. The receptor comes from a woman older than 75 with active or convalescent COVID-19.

The CDR3 has the sequence CASSLAGGYPEAFF. At the DNA level, the sequence is TGTGCCAGCAGCTTGGCAGGGGGCTACCCTGAAGCTTTCTTT. The rearrangement combines TRBV5-4 with TRBJ1-1; the junction holds 8 bases that match TRBD1. From a lookup of the germline V gene (reference sequence), CDR1 and CDR2 are SGHNT and YYREEE. Clipping removes 0 bases from V and 6 bases from J, with 4 as the unmatched junction base count. The cysteine opens and the phenylalanine closes a CDR3 of 14 amino acids. Only the CDR3 portion is preserved as DNA: 42 bases, with reading frame beginning at the first base.